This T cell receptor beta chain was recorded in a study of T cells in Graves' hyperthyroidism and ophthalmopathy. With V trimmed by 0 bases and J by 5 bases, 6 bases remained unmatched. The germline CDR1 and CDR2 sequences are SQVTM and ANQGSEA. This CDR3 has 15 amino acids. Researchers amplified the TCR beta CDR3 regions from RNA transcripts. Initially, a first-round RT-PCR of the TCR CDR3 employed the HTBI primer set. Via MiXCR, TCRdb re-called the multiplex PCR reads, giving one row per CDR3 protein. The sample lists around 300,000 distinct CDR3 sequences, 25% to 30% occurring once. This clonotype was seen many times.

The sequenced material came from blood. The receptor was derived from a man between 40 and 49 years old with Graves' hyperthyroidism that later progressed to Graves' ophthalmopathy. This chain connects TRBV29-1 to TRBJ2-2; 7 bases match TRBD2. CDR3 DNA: TGCAGCGTTGAAGATGCGGGGGAGGGAACCGGGGAGCTGTTTTTT. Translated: CSVEDAGEGTGELFF.